Listed below are T cell receptor beta chains from one sample, sequenced in a study of T cells in Graves' hyperthyroidism and ophthalmopathy. TCRdb recomputed calls from the multiplex PCR reads with MiXCR, one row per CDR3 protein. The sample has over 150,000 distinct CDR3 sequences, about a sixth seen once. What was sequenced was blood. These receptors originate from a woman aged 45 to 65 with Graves' hyperthyroidism. Both conserved end residues are trimmed from each CDR3. A D gene is named only where the DNA matches it firmly.

j_gene | d_gene | v_gene | CDR3aa
. | TRBD2 | TRBV20-1 | SARKSTSGRAYEQY
TRBJ1-1 | TRBD1 | TRBV7-3 | ACGQGASTEAF
TRBJ1-3 | TRBD1 | TRBV30 | AWSQGVLYSGNTIH
TRBJ2-3 | . | TRBV7-6 | ASSLVQLGDTQY
TRBJ2-5 | . | TRBV7-2 | ASSSQEETQY
TRBJ1-1 | TRBD1 | TRBV6-1 | ASRSDRGLVAF
TRBJ1-4 | . | TRBV9 | ASSPGPYGNEKLF
TRBJ2-2 | . | TRBV6-1 | ASRGLQYTGELF
TRBJ2-1 | . | TRBV12-3/TRBV12-4 | ASSSGVYNEQF
TRBJ2-7 | . | TRBV2 | ASSEGHSYEQY
TRBJ2-7 | . | TRBV27 | ASSDGQNSYEQY
TRBJ1-5 | . | TRBV10-3 | AISVAGSNQPQH
TRBJ2-7 | . | TRBV6-1 | ASSYRGDEQY
TRBJ2-5 | . | TRBV29-1 | SVAQGTQY
TRBJ1-3 | . | TRBV27 | ASSPHPYRGGAEDTIY
TRBJ2-1 | . | TRBV10-3 | AISEVGPLGRQF
TRBJ2-1 | . | TRBV19 | ASGLAGNEQF
TRBJ2-1 | TRBD2 | TRBV3-1 | ASSPGTSDDEQF
TRBJ1-1 | . | TRBV18 | ASSPPSLNTEAF
TRBJ2-1 | TRBD2 | TRBV29-1 | SVEGMTSVATNEQF
TRBJ1-1 | . | TRBV3-1 | ASSRSPLTEAF
TRBJ2-1 | TRBD2 | TRBV7-2 | ASSLRTSGLSYNEQF
TRBJ2-7 | TRBD2 | TRBV15 | ATSALGRAYEQY
TRBJ2-3 | . | TRBV7-9 | ASRNRDLDTDTQY
TRBJ2-7 | TRBD2 | TRBV18 | ASSPGTSEHYEQY
TRBJ2-1 | . | TRBV27 | ASSLFRESYNEQF
TRBJ2-5 | TRBD2 | TRBV6-9 | ASSYQGRGEETQY
TRBJ2-7 | TRBD2 | TRBV6-2/TRBV6-3 | ASNIAPGGPIIWQY
TRBJ1-4 | TRBD1 | TRBV6-1 | ASTTGGFNEKLF
TRBJ2-1 | TRBD1 | TRBV30 | ALDRGNEQF
TRBJ1-2 | TRBD1 | TRBV6-2/TRBV6-3 | ASRSAQGADYGYT